This T cell receptor (beta chain) emerged from a study of blood T cell repertoires in COVID-19. Study as a whole: Some COVID-19 samples were acute and others convalescent; all came from the United States, Italy and Spain. T cells, B-cell-depleted T cells, or PBMCs supplied cDNA or gDNA.

The V and J ends lost 4 bases and 8 bases, in that order; junction bases with no gene match: 7. This CDR3 is built from 13 residues. Germline V gene data show CDR1 as SGDLS and CDR2 as YYNGEE. Original analysis: Amplification of reference gene primers provided the estimated nucleated cell counts. Profiling relied on immunoSEQ multiplex PCR, and the TCRdb table lists in-frame clones only, not all of them. V and J calls and clone size are as listed in that table; D and trimming were resolved from the DNA. This sample has around 100,000 clones, with approximately 87% found just once. The chain carries TRBV9 and TRBJ1-1, with TRBD1 identical over 8 bases. This TCR derives from a human donor in a cohort sampled during active COVID-19. Source material: peripheral blood. CDR3 amino acids: CASSPPTGGEAFF. Here the CDR3 DNA reads TGTGCCAGCAGCCCCCCAACAGGGGGAGAAGCTTTCTTT.